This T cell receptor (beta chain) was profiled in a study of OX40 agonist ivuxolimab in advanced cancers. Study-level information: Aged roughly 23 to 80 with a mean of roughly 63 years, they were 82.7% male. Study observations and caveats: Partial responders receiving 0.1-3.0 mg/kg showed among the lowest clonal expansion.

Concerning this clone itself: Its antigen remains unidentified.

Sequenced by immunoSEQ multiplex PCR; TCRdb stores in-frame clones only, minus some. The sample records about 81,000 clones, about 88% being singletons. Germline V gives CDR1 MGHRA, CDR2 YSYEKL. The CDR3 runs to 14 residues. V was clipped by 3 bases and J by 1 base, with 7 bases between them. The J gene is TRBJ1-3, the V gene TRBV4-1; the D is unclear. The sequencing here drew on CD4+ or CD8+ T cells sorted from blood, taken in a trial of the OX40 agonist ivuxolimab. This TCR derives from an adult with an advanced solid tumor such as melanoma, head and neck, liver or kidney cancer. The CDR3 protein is CASSHTGSGNTIYF. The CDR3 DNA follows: TGCGCCAGCAGCCACACGGGATCTGGAAACACCATATATTTT.